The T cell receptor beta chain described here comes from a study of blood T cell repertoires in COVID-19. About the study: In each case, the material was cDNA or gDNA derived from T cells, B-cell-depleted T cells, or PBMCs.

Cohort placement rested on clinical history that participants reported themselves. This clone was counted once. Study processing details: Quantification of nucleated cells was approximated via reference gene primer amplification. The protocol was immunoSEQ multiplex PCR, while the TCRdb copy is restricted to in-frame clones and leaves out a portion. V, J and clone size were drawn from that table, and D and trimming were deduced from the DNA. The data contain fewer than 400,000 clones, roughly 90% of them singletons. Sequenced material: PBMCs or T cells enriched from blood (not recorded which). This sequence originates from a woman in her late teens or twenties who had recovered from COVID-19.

The CDR3 loop reads CATAWREGAVEQYF. CDR3 sequence (DNA): TGTGCCACCGCTTGGCGGGAAGGGGCGGTGGAGCAGTACTTC. The rearrangement links TRBV15 to TRBJ2-7; a possible D gene is TRBD2 (6 bases). The CDR3 sequence is 14 residues long. V lost 8 bases, J lost 7 bases, and 21 bases lay in between. Per germline, CDR1 LNHNV and CDR2 YYDKDF (reference sequence).